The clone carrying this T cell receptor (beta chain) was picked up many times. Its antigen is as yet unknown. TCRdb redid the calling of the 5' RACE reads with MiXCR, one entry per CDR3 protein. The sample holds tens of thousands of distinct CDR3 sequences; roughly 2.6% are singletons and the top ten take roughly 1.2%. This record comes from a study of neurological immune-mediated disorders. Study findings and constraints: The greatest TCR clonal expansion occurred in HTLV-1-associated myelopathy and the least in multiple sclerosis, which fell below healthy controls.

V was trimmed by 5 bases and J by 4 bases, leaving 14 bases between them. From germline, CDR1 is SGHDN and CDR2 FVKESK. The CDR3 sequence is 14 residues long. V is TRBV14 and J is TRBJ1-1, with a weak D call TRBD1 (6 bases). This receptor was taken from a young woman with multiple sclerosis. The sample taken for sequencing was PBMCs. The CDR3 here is CASSSHGGVTEAFF. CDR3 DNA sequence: TGTGCCAGCAGCTCTCACGGGGGCGTCACTGAAGCTTTCTTT.